A single T cell receptor (beta chain) is shown here with its context. Its antigen is as yet unknown. The data stem from a study of CD8 T cells in ankylosing spondylitis. This CDR3 has 15 amino acids. The germline V gene has CDR1 ENHRY and CDR2 SYGVKD. With 7 bases clipped from V and 0 bases from J, the junction kept 9 bases outside the gene matches. Findings and caveats of the study: Blood of patients with ankylosing spondylitis appeared to be characterized by a TCR beta motif of seven or eight highly homologous variants.

TCRdb ran MiXCR on the 5' RACE reads and lists one entry per CDR3 protein. The table has roughly 370,000 distinct CDR3 sequences, about 22% seen once. Sequenced material: blood, either unsorted or a sorted T cell fraction (not recorded which). The chain uses TRBV10-3 and TRBJ2-7; 7 positions agree with TRBD1. The origin of this receptor is a male donor with ankylosing spondylitis. The DNA of the CDR3 is TGTGCCATCAAAGGGGGCGAGGTTCCCTCCTACGAGCAGTACTTC. This translates into CAIKGGEVPSYEQYF.